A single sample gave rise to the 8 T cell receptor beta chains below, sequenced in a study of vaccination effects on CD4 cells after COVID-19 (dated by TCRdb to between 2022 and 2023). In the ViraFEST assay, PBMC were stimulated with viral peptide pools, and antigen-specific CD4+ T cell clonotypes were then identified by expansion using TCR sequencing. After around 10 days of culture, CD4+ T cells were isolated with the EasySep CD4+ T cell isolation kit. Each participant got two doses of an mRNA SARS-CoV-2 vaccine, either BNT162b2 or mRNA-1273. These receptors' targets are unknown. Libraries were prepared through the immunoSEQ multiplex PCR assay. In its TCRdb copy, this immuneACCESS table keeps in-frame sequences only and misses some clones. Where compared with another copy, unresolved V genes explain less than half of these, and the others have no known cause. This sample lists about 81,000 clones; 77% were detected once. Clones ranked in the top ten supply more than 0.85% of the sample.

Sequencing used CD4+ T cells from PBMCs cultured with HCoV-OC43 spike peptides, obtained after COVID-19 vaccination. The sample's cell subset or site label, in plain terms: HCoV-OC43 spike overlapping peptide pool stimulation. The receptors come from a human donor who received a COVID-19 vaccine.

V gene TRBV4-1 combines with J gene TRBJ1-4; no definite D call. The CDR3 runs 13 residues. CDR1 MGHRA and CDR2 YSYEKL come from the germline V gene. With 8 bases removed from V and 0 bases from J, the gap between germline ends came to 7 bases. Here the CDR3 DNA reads TGCGCCAGCGGGCCCGCAACTAATGAAAAACTGTTTTTT. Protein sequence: CASGPATNEKLFF.

As DNA, the CDR3 is TGTGCCAGCACCCCGATGGGCACACCTAGCAATCAGCCCCAGCATTTT. It codes for CASTPMGTPSNQPQHF. The rearrangement uses TRBV27 and TRBJ1-5; D gene unclear. The CDR3 covers 16 residues. V lost 7 bases and J 0 bases, leaving 16 bases between the germline ends. Germline assignment: CDR1 MNHEY and CDR2 SMNVEV (reference sequence).

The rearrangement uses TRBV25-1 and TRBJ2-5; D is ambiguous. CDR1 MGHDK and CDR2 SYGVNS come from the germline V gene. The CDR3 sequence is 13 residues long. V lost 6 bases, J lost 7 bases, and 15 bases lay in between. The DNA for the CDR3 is TGTGCCAGCAGGGAAGTCGCGTCGGCGACCCAGTACTTC. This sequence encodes CASREVASATQYF.

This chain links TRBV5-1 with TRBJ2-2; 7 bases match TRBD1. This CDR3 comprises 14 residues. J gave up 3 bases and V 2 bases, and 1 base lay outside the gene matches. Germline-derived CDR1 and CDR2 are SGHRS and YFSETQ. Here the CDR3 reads CASSFDRDTGELFF. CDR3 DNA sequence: TGCGCCAGCAGCTTCGACAGGGACACCGGGGAGCTGTTTTTT.

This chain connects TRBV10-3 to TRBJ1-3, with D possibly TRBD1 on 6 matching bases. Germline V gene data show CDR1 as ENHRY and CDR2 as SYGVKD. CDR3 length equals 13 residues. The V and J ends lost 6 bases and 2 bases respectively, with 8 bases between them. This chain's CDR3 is CAIRDSTGNTIYF. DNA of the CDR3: TGTGCCATCAGGGACAGTACTGGAAACACCATATATTTT.

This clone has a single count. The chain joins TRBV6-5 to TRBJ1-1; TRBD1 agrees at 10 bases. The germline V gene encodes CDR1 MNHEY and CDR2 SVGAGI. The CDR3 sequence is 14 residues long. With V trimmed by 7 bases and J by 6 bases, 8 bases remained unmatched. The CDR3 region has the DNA TGTGCCAGCACGAGGGACAGGGGATCTTCTGAAGCTTTCTTT. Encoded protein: CASTRDRGSSEAFF.

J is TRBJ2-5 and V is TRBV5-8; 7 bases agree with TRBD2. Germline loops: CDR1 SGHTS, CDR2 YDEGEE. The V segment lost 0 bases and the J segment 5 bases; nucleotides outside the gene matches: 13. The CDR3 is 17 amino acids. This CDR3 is CASSLGIAGLARETQYF. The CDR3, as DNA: TGTGCCAGCAGCTTGGGGATAGCGGGTCTCGCCCGGGAGACCCAGTACTTC.

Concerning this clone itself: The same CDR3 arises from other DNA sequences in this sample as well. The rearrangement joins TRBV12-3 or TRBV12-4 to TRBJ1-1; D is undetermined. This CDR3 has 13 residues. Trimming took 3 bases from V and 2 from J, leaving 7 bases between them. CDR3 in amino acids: CASSFTRNTEAFF. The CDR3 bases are TGTGCCAGCAGTTTTACCCGTAACACTGAAGCTTTCTTT.